The 18 T cell receptor beta chains below all came from one sample that was sequenced in a study of CXCR3-negative and CXCR3-positive naive CD8 T cells. In preparing the TRB cDNA libraries, 5' RACE with UMI labels was used. Following a re-call of the 5' RACE reads, TCRdb has one entry per CDR3 protein and lacks DNA. This table lists 40,000 to 45,000 distinct CDR3 sequences. The sequencing input was memory CD8+ T cells from blood. The receptor set was obtained from a human donor in good health. Some clones in this sample may be carry-over from other donors' samples.

CDR3 residues: CASSPGQGAYQETQYF. This chain links TRBV12-3 or TRBV12-4 with TRBJ2-5; the D gene TCRdb calls, TRBD1, cannot be checked with no DNA. This CDR3 has 16 residues.

The V and J genes are TRBV29-1 and TRBJ2-6; the D gene TCRdb calls, TRBD1, cannot be checked with no DNA. This CDR3 is 20 amino acids long. Looked up from germline, CDR1 is SQVTM and CDR2 is ANQGSEA. CDR3 in amino acids: CSVEDLISGQPSSGANVLTF.

The gene calls are TRBV29-1 and TRBJ2-1. Germline loops: CDR1 SQVTM, CDR2 ANQGSEA. The length of the CDR3 is 13 residues. The CDR3 sequence: CSVVVTDYNEQFF.

The V gene is TRBV9, the J gene TRBJ2-3; TCRdb's D call of TRBD1 is untestable without DNA. The CDR3 has 18 amino acids. Germline V gene data show CDR1 as SGDLS and CDR2 as YYNGEE. The CDR3 sequence is CASSVVSEWTGVTDTQYF.

The gene calls are TRBV4-1 and TRBJ2-3; TCRdb's D call, TRBD2, is unchecked because there is no DNA. Germline V gives CDR1 MGHRA, CDR2 YSYEKL. CDR3 size: 14 residues. The CDR3 sequence: CASSPQRVQDTQYF.

The rearrangement joins TRBV4-3 to TRBJ1-1; the TCRdb D gene call, TRBD1, has no DNA to confirm it. CDR1 is LGHNA, CDR2 YSLEER, per germline. This CDR3 region has 15 residues. Here the CDR3 reads CASSQGGQGGTEAFF.

The CDR3 is CSARDGGMNTEAFF. The chain uses TRBV20-1 and TRBJ1-1. The CDR3 extends over 14 amino acids. CDR1 is DFQATT, CDR2 SNEGSKA, per germline (reference sequence).

The rearrangement uses TRBV5-6 and TRBJ2-7; TCRdb indicates TRBD1, and absent DNA this call remains unverified. Germline V gene sequence: CDR1 SGHDT, CDR2 YYEEEE. The CDR3 is 12 residues long. This CDR3 is CASTREAYEQYF.

The chain carries TRBV27 and TRBJ2-2. Germline V CDR1 and CDR2: MNHEY, SMNVEV (reference sequence). The CDR3 spans 14 residues. The CDR3 sequence is CASSLTWGTGELFF.

The CDR3: CASSLHFGTDYEQYF. The J gene is TRBJ2-7, the V gene TRBV11-3; TCRdb's D call, TRBD1, is unchecked because there is no DNA. This CDR3 has 15 residues. Germline assignment: CDR1 SGHNT and CDR2 YENEEA.

J is TRBJ1-5 and V is TRBV14; TCRdb names TRBD1, which stays unverified in the absence of DNA. This CDR3 has 14 residues. The germline V gene has CDR1 SGHDN and CDR2 FVKESK. This chain's CDR3 is CASSRQGSNQPQHF.

This chain links TRBV7-6 with TRBJ2-5; TCRdb proposes TRBD1, but this gene call is untestable without DNA. The germline V gene has CDR1 SGHVS and CDR2 FNYEAQ. The CDR3 is 12 residues long. CDR3 residues: CASSASPGSQYF.

The rearrangement links TRBV7-6 to TRBJ2-5; there is no DNA to check the TCRdb D call of TRBD1. CDR1 and CDR2 (germline): SGHVS, FNYEAQ. CDR3 length equals 14 residues. CDR3 in amino acids: CASSSPGAQETQYF.

The rearrangement joins TRBV11-2 to TRBJ2-7. This CDR3 contains 16 residues. Germline CDR1 and CDR2: SGHAT and FQNNGV. The CDR3 protein is CASSAGLDRGSYEQYF.

This chain connects TRBV7-2 to TRBJ2-7; the D call of TRBD1 rests on TCRdb alone, since no DNA is present to check it. CDR3 size: 15 residues. The germline V gene encodes CDR1 SGHTA and CDR2 FQGNSA. CDR3 sequence reads: CASSFTGSPSYEQYF.

V gene TRBV5-1 combines with J gene TRBJ2-7; TCRdb proposes TRBD1, but this gene call is untestable without DNA. The CDR3 length is 18 residues. The germline V gene has CDR1 SGHRS and CDR2 YFSETQ. The CDR3 reads CASSPGSMGTGATYEQYF.

The CDR3 reads CASRYRVGTEAFF. The gene calls are TRBV5-1 and TRBJ1-1; TCRdb proposes TRBD1, but this gene call is untestable without DNA. Germline assignment: CDR1 SGHRS and CDR2 YFSETQ. The CDR3 runs 13 residues. The full variable domain, completed using reference TRBV5-1 and TRBJ1-1, is KAGVTQTPRYLIKTRGQQVTLSCSPISGHRSVSWYQQTPGQGLQFLFEYFSETQRNKGNFPGRFSGRQFSNSRSEMNVSTLELGDSALYLCASRYRVGTEAFFGQGTRLTVV.

This chain links TRBV7-8 with TRBJ2-2; TCRdb's D call of TRBD2 is untestable without DNA. The CDR3 sequence is 16 residues long. CDR1 is SGHVS and CDR2 is FQNEAQ in the germline V gene. CDR3: CASSLEAGPGTGELFF.